Below are 28 T cell receptor beta chains sequenced from a single sample in a study of CD8 T cells in ankylosing spondylitis. TCRdb called the 5' RACE reads again in MiXCR, with one record for every CDR3 protein. The sample holds about 36,000 distinct CDR3 sequences; 4.5% to 6% are singletons and the top ten take less than 15%. The source material was blood, either unsorted or a sorted T cell fraction (not recorded which). The receptors originated from a male donor with ankylosing spondylitis or in good health (not recorded which).

This clonotype has a count of ten or more. The chain uses TRBV6-1 and TRBJ1-1, with a possible D match to TRBD1 (5 bases). CDR3 length equals 13 residues. V was clipped by 7 bases and J by 5 bases, with 14 bases between them. Germline loops: CDR1 MNHNS, CDR2 SASEGT. The CDR3 nucleotides read TGTGCCAGCACCTACGGGGGTGGAACTGAAGCTTTCTTT. It is translated as CASTYGGGTEAFF.

This clonotype was counted at least ten times. This chain uses TRBV7-8 with TRBJ2-3; 7 positions match TRBD2. The length of the CDR3 is 16 residues. With 4 bases clipped from V and 0 bases from J, the junction kept 7 bases outside the gene matches. Looked up from germline, CDR1 is SGHVS and CDR2 is FQNEAQ. The CDR3 coding sequence is TGTGCCAGCAGCTGGAGTGGACTAGGTAGCACAGATACGCAGTATTTT. Protein product: CASSWSGLGSTDTQYF.

The table lists this clonotype with many counts. V gene TRBV12-3 or TRBV12-4 combines with J gene TRBJ1-1; D gene unclear. The CDR3 is 14 amino acids. The ends were cut back, 3 bases at V and 5 bases at J, with 13 bases in the middle. CDR3 residues: CASSFDLGSTEAFF. Here the CDR3 DNA reads TGTGCCAGCAGTTTCGATCTAGGGAGTACTGAAGCTTTCTTT.

This clonotype has ten or more counts. The chain carries TRBV7-3 and TRBJ2-1, with D maybe TRBD2 (6 bases). V was trimmed by 2 bases and J by 6 bases, leaving 17 bases between them. Germline V gene data show CDR1 as SGHTA and CDR2 as FQGTGA. The CDR3 covers 16 residues. CDR3 sequence: CASSLLGREAINEQFF. The CDR3 nucleotides read TGTGCCAGCAGCTTACTAGGGCGGGAAGCAATCAATGAGCAGTTCTTC.

This clonotype occurred many times. The CDR3 loop reads CASRDSYNEQFF. In nucleotides, the CDR3 is TGTGCCAGCAGGGATTCCTACAATGAGCAGTTCTTC. The chain uses TRBV5-5 and TRBJ2-1; D gene uncertain. V was cut by 5 bases and J by 1 base, with 4 bases left in between. The germline V gene has CDR1 SGHKS and CDR2 YYEKEE (reference sequence). The CDR3 covers 12 residues.

This clonotype was seen many times. The CDR3 bases are TGTGCCAGCAGCCTCCTACCCCCTGGCGGGGGGGGCACAGATACGCAGTATTTT. It specifies CASSLLPPGGGGTDTQYF. V gene TRBV4-2 combines with J gene TRBJ2-3, with 9 positions matching TRBD2. The trim removed 4 bases at V and 1 base at J, leaving 12 bases unmatched. The length of the CDR3 is 18 residues. Germline lookup yields CDR1 LGHNA and CDR2 YNFKEQ.

The table lists this clonotype with many counts. The gene calls are TRBV5-1 and TRBJ2-1, with D possibly being TRBD1 (6 bases). The germline gives CDR1 SGHRS, CDR2 YFSETQ. V was trimmed by 4 bases and J by 5 bases, leaving 10 bases between them. This CDR3 region has 13 residues. CDR3 loop: CASSAGQNNEQFF. The CDR3 DNA is TGCGCCAGCAGCGCCGGACAGAACAATGAGCAGTTCTTC.

This clonotype was picked up many times. V usage is TRBV5-6 and J usage is TRBJ1-1; 7 nucleotides match TRBD1. Germline loops: CDR1 SGHDT, CDR2 YYEEEE. The CDR3 length is 14 residues. Trimming cost V 2 bases and J 8 bases; bases outside gene matches: 9. The CDR3 DNA sequence: TGTGCCAGCAGCTTAACCTACAGGGGCGGAGAAGCTTTCTTT. Translation gives CASSLTYRGGEAFF.

The table lists this clonotype with many counts. The chain uses TRBV20-1 and TRBJ2-7; unclear D gene. V was trimmed by 2 bases and J by 2 bases, leaving 13 bases between them. Germline V gene sequence: CDR1 DFQATT, CDR2 SNEGSKA (reference sequence). The CDR3 totals 14 residues. The CDR3 loop reads CSARQSKTPYEQYF. Written as DNA, the CDR3 is TGCAGTGCTAGACAGTCAAAGACCCCCTACGAGCAGTACTTC.

This clonotype was observed at least ten times. The chain recombines TRBV24-1 with TRBJ2-1; 10 bases are a match to TRBD1. This CDR3 is built from 16 residues. Germline CDR1 reads KGHDR; CDR2 reads SFDVKD. V trimming: 2 bases; J trimming: 8 bases; junction bases outside the gene matches: 8. CDR3 region: CATSDSGTGEVHEQFF. CDR3 nucleotides: TGTGCCACCAGTGATTCAGGGACAGGGGAGGTCCATGAGCAGTTCTTC.

This clonotype was seen at least ten times. The rearrangement links TRBV28 to TRBJ1-1; a weak D match, TRBD1 (6 bases). In germline, CDR1 is MDHEN, CDR2 SYDVKM. This CDR3 is 11 amino acids long. V dropped 6 bases and J dropped 5 bases, with 7 bases sitting between them. For the CDR3, the DNA is TGTGCCAGCAGAGGGGGGACTGAAGCTTTCTTT. As protein: CASRGGTEAFF.

In this sample, this clonotype turned up many times. The chain carries TRBV15 and TRBJ2-2; D gene uncertain. The CDR3 is made up of 14 amino acids. The V gene's germline CDR1 is LNHNV and CDR2 YYDKDF (reference sequence). V gave up 4 bases and J gave up 7 bases, with 13 bases separating them. The chain's CDR3 is CATSTTSVVGELFF. The CDR3, as DNA: TGTGCCACCAGCACAACCTCAGTGGTCGGGGAGCTGTTTTTT. The full variable domain, its missing parts supplied by reference TRBV15 and TRBJ2-2, is DAMVIQNPRYQVTQFGKPVTLSCSQTLNHNVMYWYQQKSSQAPKLLFHYYDKDFNNEADTPDNFQSRRPNTSFCFLDIRSPGLGDTAMYLCATSTTSVVGELFFGEGSRLTVL.

This clonotype was detected once. A much larger clone differs by one base, so this may be a read error. This rearrangement joins TRBV12-3 or TRBV12-4 to TRBJ2-2; tentative D call: TRBD2 (6 bases). The CDR3 is made up of 14 amino acids. The CDR3 is CASTGRGFTGKLFF. CDR3 bases: TGTGCCAGCACTGGGCGGGGCTTTACCGGGAAGCTGTTTTTT.

At least ten counts were recorded for this clonotype. The chain couples TRBV11-2 to TRBJ2-3; the D gene is possibly TRBD1 (5 bases). The ends were cut back, 1 base at V and 8 bases at J, with 22 bases in the middle. In germline, CDR1 is SGHAT, CDR2 FQNNGV. The CDR3 length is 17 residues. The CDR3 DNA sequence: TGTGCCAGCAGCTTAGTTCAAGGGGTTAGCCGTGTTGGTACGCAGTATTTT. This sequence encodes CASSLVQGVSRVGTQYF.

The sample holds many counts of this clonotype. The chain uses TRBV29-1 and TRBJ2-1, with D perhaps TRBD2 (7 bases). The CDR3 is made up of 14 amino acids. The germline V and J ends were trimmed by 1 base and 7 bases, with 14 bases remaining between them. The germline V gene encodes CDR1 SQVTM and CDR2 ANQGSEA. The CDR3 spells CSVEGGGRWNEQFF. Here the CDR3 DNA reads TGCAGCGTTGAAGGCGGGGGCCGTTGGAATGAGCAGTTCTTC.

Ten or more counts support this clonotype. The chain has TRBV20-1 and TRBJ2-3; 8 nucleotides line up with TRBD2. Germline V gives CDR1 DFQATT, CDR2 SNEGSKA (reference sequence). Trimming cost V 0 bases and J 1 base; bases outside gene matches: 3. The CDR3 is 15 amino acids. CDR3 in DNA: TGCAGTGCTAGAGAGGCGCGGGGGGGCACAGATACGCAGTATTTT. It specifies CSAREARGGTDTQYF.

This clonotype was seen many times. V gene TRBV6-2 or TRBV6-3 combines with J gene TRBJ1-5; D is uncertain. In germline, CDR1 is MNHEY, CDR2 SVGEGT. Trimming pared 2 bases from V and 6 bases from J, leaving 11 bases between. CDR3 length equals 14 residues. The CDR3 DNA reads as TGTGCCAGCAGTTACCCAACGGGCGGTCAGCCCCAGCATTTT. Translating it yields CASSYPTGGQPQHF.

This clonotype appeared many times. The CDR3 DNA reads TGCGCCAGCGACAGGGACGTAACCGGGGAGCTGTTTTTT. This sequence encodes CASDRDVTGELFF. The chain uses TRBV5-1 and TRBJ2-2; 7 bases line up with TRBD1. Germline CDR1 reads SGHRS; CDR2 reads YFSETQ. The CDR3 loop spans 13 amino acids. V shed 7 bases and J 5 bases; nucleotides not matched to a gene: 5.

This clonotype occurred many times. The CDR3 DNA reads as TGCAGCGTTGGAGGGGGCGCAGATACGCAGTATTTT. This codes for CSVGGGADTQYF. This chain connects TRBV29-1 to TRBJ2-3, with 7 bases identical to TRBD1. V dropped 4 bases and J dropped 4; count of bases not matched to a gene: 2. Germline V CDR1 and CDR2: SQVTM, ANQGSEA. The CDR3 is made up of 12 amino acids.

This clonotype appeared many times. The chain uses TRBV29-1 and TRBJ2-7; D is perhaps TRBD1 (6 bases). The CDR3 sequence is 12 residues long. V dropped 7 bases and J dropped 5 bases, with 15 bases sitting between them. Germline CDR1 is SQVTM and CDR2 is ANQGSEA. DNA for the CDR3: TGCAGCGCTGACCAGGGGACCGACGAGCAGTACTTC. Amino acids: CSADQGTDEQYF.

This clonotype was detected many times. The chain is built from TRBV10-3 and TRBJ1-2; D is undetermined. CDR1 is ENHRY, CDR2 SYGVKD, per germline. The CDR3 spans 13 residues. Trimming stripped 3 bases from V and 7 bases from J, with 12 bases between. The CDR3: CAISEIGEAGYTF. CDR3 sequence (DNA): TGTGCCATCAGTGAAATCGGGGAAGCTGGCTACACCTTC.

This clonotype was recorded many times. V gene TRBV15 combines with J gene TRBJ1-1; D gene ambiguous. This CDR3 is built from 14 residues. The V gene lost 0 bases and the J gene lost 0 bases, with 5 bases spanning the gap. The germline V gene has CDR1 LNHNV and CDR2 YYDKDF (reference sequence). The DNA for the CDR3 is TGTGCCACCAGCAGAGATCCGGTGAACACTGAAGCTTTCTTT. The encoded protein is CATSRDPVNTEAFF. The complete variable domain, with remaining parts taken from reference TRBV15 and TRBJ1-1, reads DAMVIQNPRYQVTQFGKPVTLSCSQTLNHNVMYWYQQKSSQAPKLLFHYYDKDFNNEADTPDNFQSRRPNTSFCFLDIRSPGLGDTAMYLCATSRDPVNTEAFFGQGTRLTVV.

This clonotype came up many times. The chain couples TRBV5-1 to TRBJ1-2; possibly TRBD1 for D (6 bases). The CDR3 sequence is 14 residues long. Trimming pared 6 bases from V and 2 bases from J, leaving 14 bases between. Germline V gene lookup returns CDR1 SGHRS and CDR2 YFSETQ. CDR3 bases: TGCGCCAGCAACGACCCGACAGGCAACTATGGCTACACCTTC. Its protein is CASNDPTGNYGYTF.

This clonotype was recorded a few times. CDR3 coding DNA: TGTGCCAGCAGATCCGGGACACCAATCTACGAGCAGTACTTC. It codes for CASRSGTPIYEQYF. The chain uses TRBV6-1 and TRBJ2-7; D is possibly TRBD1 (6 bases). With 6 bases removed from V and 3 bases from J, the gap between germline ends came to 15 bases. This CDR3 comprises 14 residues. The germline CDR1 and CDR2 sequences are MNHNS and SASEGT.

This clonotype was picked up many times. V gene TRBV7-9 combines with J gene TRBJ2-1, with D perhaps matching TRBD2 (6 bases). The CDR3 runs 12 residues. Trimming left V 5 bases short and J 10 bases short, with 12 bases between. Germline CDR1 SEHNR, CDR2 FQNEAQ (reference sequence). The CDR3 coding sequence is TGTGCCAGCAGCCGAGACAGCGGGGAGCAGTTCTTC. This gives the protein CASSRDSGEQFF.

At least ten counts were recorded for this clonotype. The genes are TRBV20-1 and TRBJ2-3, with TRBD2 matching 9 bases. The germline V gene encodes CDR1 DFQATT and CDR2 SNEGSKA (reference sequence). After removal of 6 bases from V and 4 bases from J, the junction contained 11 bases not matched to a gene. This CDR3 has 15 amino acids. DNA of the CDR3: TGCAGTGCCGAGGGGCGGGGGGGCCCGGCAGATACGCAGTATTTT. Encoded protein: CSAEGRGGPADTQYF.

This clonotype occurred many times. The chain combines TRBV6-6 with TRBJ1-4; unclear D gene. With 4 bases removed from V and 8 bases from J, the gap between germline ends came to 5 bases. The CDR3 sequence is 11 residues long. Germline V gene data show CDR1 as MNHNY and CDR2 as SVGAGI (reference sequence). DNA of the CDR3: TGTGCCAGCAGTTCGGGAGAAAAACTGTTTTTT. The encoded protein is CASSSGEKLFF.

The sample holds many counts of this clonotype. V and J are TRBV20-1 and TRBJ1-2; 8 bases are a match to TRBD1. V shed 3 bases, J shed 3 bases, and the junction held 6 bases outside the gene matches. CDR3 length equals 14 residues. Germline values: CDR1 DFQATT, CDR2 SNEGSKA (reference sequence). DNA of the CDR3: TGCAGTGCTAGTCCAGGGGGCGTTGACTATGGCTACACCTTC. This translates into CSASPGGVDYGYTF.